These 16 T cell receptor beta chains were sequenced from one sample in a study of T-cell memory formation after mild COVID-19. TCRdb used MiXCR to reprocess the 5' RACE reads, holding one entry per CDR3 protein. The repertoire holds about 270,000 distinct CDR3 sequences, with roughly 17% as singletons. The sample was PBMCs or a T cell subset sorted from them (not recorded which). These receptors originate from a man between 18 and 29 years old who had mild COVID-19 (a few samples of this study predate the infection). Cell type and time point are not known.

The chain couples TRBV10-3 to TRBJ2-7; perhaps TRBD1 as D (6 bases). Germline-derived CDR1 and CDR2 are ENHRY and SYGVKD. The CDR3 spans 14 residues. The germline V and J ends were trimmed by 4 bases and 0 bases, with 10 bases remaining between them. The CDR3 nucleotides read TGTGCCATCAGTGGGACAGTCACCTCCTACGAGCAGTACTTC. Residues: CAISGTVTSYEQYF.

There are a few counts of this clonotype. This chain uses TRBV7-2 with TRBJ1-5; 11 bases agree with TRBD1. CDR1 SGHTA and CDR2 FQGNSA come from the germline V gene. The junction had 4 bases not matched to a gene; V was cut back by 1 base and J by 2 bases. CDR3 length: 17 residues. The CDR3: CASSLGTGGSGNQPQHF. The DNA of the CDR3 is TGTGCCAGCAGCTTAGGGACAGGGGGCTCGGGCAATCAGCCCCAGCATTTT.

In this sample, this clonotype turned up a few times. V usage is TRBV12-3 or TRBV12-4 and J usage is TRBJ2-5; 10 nucleotides agree with TRBD2. The CDR3 contains 15 residues. Losses at the gene ends were 6 bases for V and 0 bases for J; bases not matched to a gene: 4. The CDR3 here is CASRRAGGYQETQYF. Here the CDR3 DNA reads TGTGCCAGCAGACGAGCGGGGGGGTACCAAGAGACCCAGTACTTC.

This clonotype was counted between two and nine times. The junction departs from the called germline gene at one end, perhaps through a read error. This chain uses TRBV4-3 with TRBJ1-1; 10 bases map to TRBD1. CDR3 size: 15 residues. Per germline, CDR1 LGHNA and CDR2 YSLEER. The CDR3 DNA reads as TGCGCCAGCAGCAAAGAGGACAGGGGGTTCGCTGAAGCTTTCTTT. Translating gives CASSKEDRGFAEAFF.

The chain links TRBV5-1 to TRBJ1-2, with TRBD1 matching over 8 bases. The CDR3 contains 14 residues. The junction had 10 bases not matched to a gene; V was cut back by 4 bases and J by 8 bases. In germline, CDR1 is SGHRS, CDR2 YFSETQ. In nucleotides, the CDR3 is TGCGCCAGCAGCCAAGACAGGGGATCGGTGGGCTACACCTTC. This translates into CASSQDRGSVGYTF.

The chain recombines TRBV12-3 or TRBV12-4 with TRBJ1-1, with D uncertain. There are 13 residues in the CDR3. The V end lost 6 bases, the J end lost 4 bases, and 12 bases lay between the germline ends. CDR3 sequence (DNA): TGTGCCAGCAGGGCACAGATCTCCACTGAAGCTTTCTTT. Translated: CASRAQISTEAFF.

This clonotype was seen a few times. V and J are TRBV20-1 and TRBJ2-2; the match to TRBD1 covers 9 bases. V lost 5 bases and J lost 4; bases outside the gene matches: 11. CDR3 length equals 16 residues. Per the germline V gene, CDR1 is DFQATT and CDR2 is SNEGSKA (reference sequence). The CDR3, as DNA: TGCAGTGCTTATGCCCGGGACAGGGTGACCACCGGGGAGCTGTTTTTT. Protein sequence: CSAYARDRVTTGELFF.

The CDR3 DNA is TGCAGTGCTAGAGGGGAGGGACCGAAGACTGAAGCTTTCTTT. Protein: CSARGEGPKTEAFF. This chain joins TRBV20-1 and TRBJ1-1, with D perhaps TRBD1 (5 bases). Between the trimmed V and J ends, which lost 1 base and 5 bases, there was a span of 14 bases. Per the germline V gene, CDR1 is DFQATT and CDR2 is SNEGSKA (reference sequence). CDR3 length: 14 amino acids.

A few counts support this clonotype. The chain recombines TRBV4-1 with TRBJ1-6; D is possibly TRBD1 (5 bases). V shed 0 bases and J shed 15 bases, with 12 bases lying between them. The CDR3 totals 13 residues. CDR1 and CDR2 (germline): MGHRA, YSYEKL. The CDR3 loop reads CASSQDLGVILHF. The DNA for the CDR3 is TGCGCCAGCAGCCAAGATCTAGGGGTTATCCTCCACTTT.

This clonotype was counted at least ten times. The chain employs TRBV5-1 and TRBJ2-1; 7 nucleotides line up with TRBD2. V dropped 4 bases and J dropped 2; count of bases not matched to a gene: 3. CDR3 size: 14 residues. CDR1 and CDR2 from the germline V gene are SGHRS and YFSETQ. DNA of the CDR3: TGCGCCAGCAGCCCCGGGACTACCTACAATGAGCAGTTCTTC. Translation: CASSPGTTYNEQFF.

The chain's CDR3 is CASRRTGGEPQHF. The CDR3, as DNA: TGTGCCAGCCGTAGGACAGGGGGCGAACCCCAGCATTTT. V and J are TRBV6-5 and TRBJ1-5; 11 positions match TRBD1. CDR3 size: 13 residues. Trimming cost V 8 bases and J 10 bases; bases outside gene matches: 7. The germline V gene has CDR1 MNHEY and CDR2 SVGAGI.

The CDR3, as DNA: TGTGCCAGCAGAAGACAGGGGGGGGATACGCAGTATTTT. Translated, it gives CASRRQGGDTQYF. This chain uses TRBV9 with TRBJ2-3; TRBD1 aligns across 9 bases. Germline trimming cut 5 bases from V and 6 bases from J; bases unmatched to any gene: 4. Germline V lookup: CDR1 SGDLS, CDR2 YYNGEE. CDR3 size: 13 residues.

This chain uses TRBV7-3 with TRBJ2-1; 10 nucleotides match TRBD1. Per the germline V gene, CDR1 is SGHTA and CDR2 is FQGTGA. The CDR3 extends over 14 amino acids. V shed 4 bases and J 5 bases; nucleotides not matched to a gene: 2. The DNA for the CDR3 is TGTGCCAGCAGCTCAGGGACAGGGGACAATGAGCAGTTCTTC. Residues: CASSSGTGDNEQFF.

This chain's CDR3 is CASSEVGGSTEAFF. In DNA, the CDR3 is TGTGCCAGCAGTGAAGTAGGGGGATCCACTGAAGCTTTCTTT. The V and J genes are TRBV2 and TRBJ1-1; maybe TRBD1 (6 bases). The CDR3 totals 14 residues. Trimming took off 1 base at V and 4 bases at J, with 10 bases between the two ends. Germline assignment: CDR1 SNHLY and CDR2 FYNNEI.

This chain's CDR3 is CASSYNPGANYGYTF. In DNA form, the CDR3 reads TGTGCCAGCAGTTACAATCCAGGGGCAAACTATGGCTACACCTTC. The V gene is TRBV6-5, the J gene TRBJ1-2, with D possibly being TRBD1 (6 bases). The CDR3 spans 15 residues. The germline CDR1 and CDR2 sequences are MNHEY and SVGAGI. The V end was cut by 2 bases, the J end by 2 bases, with 12 bases between.

The chain is built from TRBV7-9 and TRBJ2-3; possible D gene TRBD2, 5 bases. The CDR3 consists of 14 residues. Trimming pared 5 bases from V and 0 bases from J, leaving 9 bases between. The germline V gene has CDR1 SEHNR and CDR2 FQNEAQ (reference sequence). CDR3 region: CASSARGSTDTQYF. Written as DNA, the CDR3 is TGTGCCAGCAGCGCTCGAGGGAGCACAGATACGCAGTATTTT.